Listed here is a single T cell receptor (beta chain). Its target is not known. This CDR3 is 16 amino acids long. With 3 bases clipped from V and 0 bases from J, the junction kept 5 bases outside the gene matches. Looked up from germline, CDR1 is SGHNT and CDR2 is YYREEE (reference sequence). The sample is drawn from a study of early T cells in non-severe SARS-CoV-2 infection. The wider study: Alpha and beta chains were unpaired, from unsorted whole-blood bulk RNA.

Individual cDNA molecules carried attached unique molecular identifiers. TCRdb reanalysed the 5' RACE reads using MiXCR and keeps one entry per CDR3 protein. The repertoire includes about 48,000 distinct CDR3 sequences, about 5.6% of them detected once, and under 5% sits in the top ten. Study results and caveats: Anti-spike CD8 responses were favored by VDJdb matching, which missed private and CD4 specificities.

The sequence came from an adult who was a healthcare worker with PCR-confirmed SARS-CoV-2 infection or an uninfected control (not recorded which). V and J are TRBV5-4 and TRBJ2-5; 10 nucleotides align to TRBD2. The sequencing sample was made of whole blood. The CDR3 loop reads CASSSGTSVYQETQYF. The CDR3 bases are TGTGCCAGCAGCTCTGGGACTAGCGTGTACCAAGAGACCCAGTACTTC.